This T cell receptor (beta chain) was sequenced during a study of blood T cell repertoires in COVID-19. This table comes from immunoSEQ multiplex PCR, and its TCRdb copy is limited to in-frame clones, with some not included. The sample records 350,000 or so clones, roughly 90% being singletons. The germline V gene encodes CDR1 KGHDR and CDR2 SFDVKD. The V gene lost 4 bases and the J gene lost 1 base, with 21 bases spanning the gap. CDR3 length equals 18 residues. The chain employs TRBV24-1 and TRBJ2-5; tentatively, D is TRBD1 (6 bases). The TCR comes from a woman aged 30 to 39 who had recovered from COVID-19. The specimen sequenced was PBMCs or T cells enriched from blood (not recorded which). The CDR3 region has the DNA TGTGCCACCAGTGACTTGCCCTCCCGACAGGACGCCCAAGAGACCCAGTACTTC. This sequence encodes CATSDLPSRQDAQETQYF.